The 9 T cell receptor beta chains presented below share a single source sample, sequenced in a study of T cell responses to AZD1222 COVID-19 vaccine. The table came from immunoSEQ multiplex PCR; TCRdb's copy has only in-frame clones and leaves some out. Of 95,000 to 150,000 clones detected, 75% to 95% appear once; the ten largest clones hold roughly 5%. This material consisted of peripheral blood, taken on day 0 of AZD1222 vaccination. The receptors here all came from an adult in good health.

J is TRBJ1-1 and V is TRBV30; no clear D gene. The CDR3 totals 13 residues. V gave up 0 bases and J gave up 5 bases, with 10 bases separating them. From germline, CDR1 is GTSNPN and CDR2 SVGIG (reference sequence). The CDR3 reads CAWSVSSGTEAFF. The CDR3 bases are TGTGCCTGGAGTGTTTCGAGTGGAACTGAAGCTTTCTTT.

This sequence joins TRBV9 and TRBJ1-6, with D possibly being TRBD1 (6 bases). The CDR3 is made up of 15 amino acids. Germline V lookup: CDR1 SGDLS, CDR2 YYNGEE. V lost 4 bases, J lost 6 bases, and 14 bases lay in between. The CDR3 DNA follows: TGTGCCAGCAGCCCCCGACAGGCGCCTAATTCACCCCTCCACTTT. This codes for CASSPRQAPNSPLHF.

The chain employs TRBV19 and TRBJ1-1; D unresolved. V was clipped by 5 bases and J by 2 bases, with 12 bases between them. Looked up from germline, CDR1 is LNHDA and CDR2 is SQIVND (reference sequence). The CDR3 has 14 residues. This CDR3 reads CASSVSNRNTEAFF. The CDR3 DNA reads as TGTGCCAGTAGTGTGTCCAATAGAAACACTGAAGCTTTCTTT.

This clone was seen a single time. The chain couples TRBV5-6 to TRBJ1-2; maybe TRBD1 (5 bases). Germline CDR1 and CDR2: SGHDT and YYEEEE. The CDR3 spans 13 residues. V was shortened by 5 bases and J by 8 bases, with 16 bases between the two germline ends. DNA for the CDR3: TGTGCCAGCAGGAACCCCAGAGGGGACGGCTACACCTTC. This sequence encodes CASRNPRGDGYTF.

V usage is TRBV19 and J usage is TRBJ1-6; D perhaps matches TRBD1 (6 bases). The germline V gene has CDR1 LNHDA and CDR2 SQIVND (reference sequence). This CDR3 spans 14 amino acids. V lost 6 bases to trimming and J lost 10 bases, with 16 bases between them. CDR3 sequence: CASSRQGFVSPLHF. The CDR3 DNA is TGTGCCAGTAGCCGCCAGGGGTTCGTCTCACCCCTCCACTTT.

The chain's CDR3 is CASCISGGGSYNEQFF. The CDR3 DNA is TGCGCCAGCTGTATATCGGGAGGTGGCTCCTACAATGAGCAGTTCTTC. V usage is TRBV5-1 and J usage is TRBJ2-1; TRBD2 aligns across 7 bases. The germline CDR1 and CDR2 sequences are SGHRS and YFSETQ. V shed 7 bases, J shed 0 bases, and the junction held 10 bases outside the gene matches. The CDR3 runs 16 residues.

This sequence joins TRBV11-3 and TRBJ2-1; D is ambiguous. The germline V gene encodes CDR1 SGHNT and CDR2 YENEEA. The CDR3 is made up of 13 amino acids. V was shortened by 2 bases and J by 7 bases, with 9 bases between the two germline ends. As DNA, the CDR3 is TGTGCCAGCAGCTTAAACAATGTAAATGAGCAGTTCTTC. It yields the protein CASSLNNVNEQFF.

V gene TRBV6-1 combines with J gene TRBJ1-2; TRBD1 matches 8 bases. V trimming: 3 bases; J trimming: 6 bases; junction bases outside the gene matches: 3. The CDR3 has 13 amino acids. CDR1 is MNHNS and CDR2 is SASEGT in the germline V gene. The CDR3 loop is CASSDRGRDGYTF. The CDR3 DNA follows: TGTGCCAGCAGTGACAGGGGGCGGGATGGCTACACCTTC.

This clone was counted once. The V and J genes are TRBV30 and TRBJ1-5; unclear D gene. Trimming cost V 0 bases and J 3 bases, with 9 bases left between them. The CDR3 covers 14 residues. Germline CDR1 and CDR2: GTSNPN and SVGIG (reference sequence). CDR3: CAWSVIGYNQPQHF. The CDR3, as DNA: TGTGCCTGGAGTGTTATAGGGTACAATCAGCCCCAGCATTTT.